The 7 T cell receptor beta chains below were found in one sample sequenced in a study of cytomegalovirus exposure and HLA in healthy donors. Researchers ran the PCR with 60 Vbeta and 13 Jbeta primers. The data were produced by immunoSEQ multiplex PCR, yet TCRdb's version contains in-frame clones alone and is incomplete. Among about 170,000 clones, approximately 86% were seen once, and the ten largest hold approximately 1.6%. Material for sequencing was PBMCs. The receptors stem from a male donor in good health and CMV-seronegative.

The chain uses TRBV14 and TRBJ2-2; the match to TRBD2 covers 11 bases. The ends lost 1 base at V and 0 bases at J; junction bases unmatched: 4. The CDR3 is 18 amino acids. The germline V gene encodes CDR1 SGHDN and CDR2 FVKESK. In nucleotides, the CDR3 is TGTGCCAGCAGCCAAGGCCTAGCGGGGGGCACGAACACCGGGGAGCTGTTTTTT. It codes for CASSQGLAGGTNTGELFF.

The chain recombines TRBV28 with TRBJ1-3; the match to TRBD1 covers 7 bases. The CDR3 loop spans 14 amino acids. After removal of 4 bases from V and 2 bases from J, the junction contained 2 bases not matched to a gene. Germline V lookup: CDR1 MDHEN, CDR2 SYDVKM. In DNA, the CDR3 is TGTGCCAGCAGTTCGGGACAGACTGGAAACACCATATATTTT. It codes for CASSSGQTGNTIYF.

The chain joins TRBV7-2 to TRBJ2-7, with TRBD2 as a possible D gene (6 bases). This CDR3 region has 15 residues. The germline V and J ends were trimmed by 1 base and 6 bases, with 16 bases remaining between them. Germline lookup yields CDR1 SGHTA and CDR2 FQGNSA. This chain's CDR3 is CASSLVVSGRGEQYF. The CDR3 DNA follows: TGTGCCAGCAGCTTAGTAGTCTCCGGGAGAGGCGAGCAGTACTTC.

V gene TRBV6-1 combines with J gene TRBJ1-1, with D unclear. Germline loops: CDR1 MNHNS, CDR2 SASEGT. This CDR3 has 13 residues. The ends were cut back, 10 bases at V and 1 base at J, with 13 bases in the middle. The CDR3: CATVTSWNTEAFF. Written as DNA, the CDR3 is TGTGCCACTGTGACAAGCTGGAACACTGAAGCTTTCTTT.

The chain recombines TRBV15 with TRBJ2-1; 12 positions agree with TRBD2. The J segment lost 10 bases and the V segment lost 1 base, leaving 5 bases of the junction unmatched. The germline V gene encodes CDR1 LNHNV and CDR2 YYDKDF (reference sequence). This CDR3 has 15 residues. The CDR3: CATSRAASGRGEQFF. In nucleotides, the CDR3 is TGTGCCACCAGCAGAGCTGCTAGCGGGAGGGGGGAGCAGTTCTTC.

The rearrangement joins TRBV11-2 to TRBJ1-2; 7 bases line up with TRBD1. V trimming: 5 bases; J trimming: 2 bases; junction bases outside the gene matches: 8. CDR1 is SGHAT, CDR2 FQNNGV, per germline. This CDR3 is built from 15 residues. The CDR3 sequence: CASSITGTANYGYTF. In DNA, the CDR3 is TGTGCCAGCAGCATCACCGGGACAGCAAACTATGGCTACACCTTC.

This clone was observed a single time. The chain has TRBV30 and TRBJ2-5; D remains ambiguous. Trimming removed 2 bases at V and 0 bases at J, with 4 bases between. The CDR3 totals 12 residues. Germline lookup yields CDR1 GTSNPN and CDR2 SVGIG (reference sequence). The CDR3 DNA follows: TGTGCCTGGAGTAGCGACCAAGAGACCCAGTACTTC. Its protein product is CAWSSDQETQYF.